Given below is one TCR beta chain in context. Its antigen is still unknown. These data are taken from a study of graft-versus-host responses after intestinal transplantation. Study information: Every recipient had anti-thymocyte globulin induction and around three years of tacrolimus plus steroids. Study-level results: Detected in recipient marrow were GvH clones, some of which were first observed in ileum or blood.

Sequencing was performed with immunoSEQ multiplex PCR; in TCRdb, only in-frame clones are kept and a portion is missing. The sample records approximately 120,000 clones, roughly 92% being singletons. Trimming removed 0 bases at V and 0 bases at J, with 16 bases between. The CDR3 spans 18 residues. CDR1 SEHNR and CDR2 FQNEAQ come from the germline V gene (reference sequence). The chain employs TRBV7-9 and TRBJ2-3, with D possibly TRBD2 on 5 matching bases. The source is a human donor who received an intestinal transplant. Specimen: unstimulated CD4+ T cells sorted from spleen or lymph node cells, collected before intestinal transplant. The CDR3 sequence is CASSLAPASTSSTDTQYF. The CDR3, as DNA: TGTGCCAGCAGCTTAGCCCCCGCTAGCACCTCTAGCACAGATACGCAGTATTTT.